These T cell receptor beta chains were read from a single sample in a study of beta chain features in type 1 diabetes. Some clones are missing from TCRdb's copy, which holds only in-frame ones; the method was immunoSEQ multiplex PCR. The data show under 250,000 clones, with 13% to 15% seen just once and around 0.03% held by the top ten. Input material: naive CD4+ T cells from blood. The receptors originated from a middle-aged woman in good health. Each CDR3 is given with its conserved first and last residue. Fields, in order: V gene, J gene, D gene, clone size, CDR3 DNA, CDR3 protein. A D gene is named only where the DNA matches it firmly. Rows give clone size only sometimes, using once, few, many, or a class for an expanded clone.

>TRBV2|TRBJ1-6|NA|few
TGTGCCAGCAGTATAGGGGTCGTTGATTCACCCCTCCACTTT
CASSIGVVDSPLHF
>TRBV9|TRBJ2-7|NA|few
TGTGCCAGCAGCGTAGAACGACTAGAGGGGCACGAGCAGTACTTC
CASSVERLEGHEQYF
>TRBV5-1|TRBJ2-3|NA|few
TGCGCCAGCAGCTTGGGACAGGTAGGAAGAGATACGCAGTATTTT
CASSLGQVGRDTQYF
>TRBV5-1|TRBJ2-2|TRBD2|NA
TGCGCCAGCGGAACGGGGGGGACCGGGGAGCTGTTTTTT
CASGTGGTGELFF
>TRBV19|TRBJ2-2|NA|NA
TGTGCCAGTAGTCCCCAGGGGATGAACACCGGGGAGCTGTTTTTT
CASSPQGMNTGELFF
>TRBV4-1|TRBJ1-1|TRBD1|NA
TGCGCCAGCAGGCAAACAGGGGCCCGTGAAGCTTTCTTT
CASRQTGAREAFF
>TRBV7-2|TRBJ1-5|TRBD1|NA
TGTGCCAGCAGCCTACCTGGCGCCGACAGGGGCTTTGATCAGCCCCAGCATTTT
CASSLPGADRGFDQPQHF
>TRBV7-9|TRBJ2-1|NA|NA
TGTGCCCTGGAGCAGGGGAATAGTTATGAGCAGTTCTTC
CALEQGNSYEQFF
>TRBV4-3|TRBJ2-3|TRBD2|NA
TGCGCCAGCAGCCAAGGGACAGCGGGGGGCACAGATACGCAGTATTTT
CASSQGTAGGTDTQYF
>TRBV5-1|TRBJ2-3|TRBD2|few
TGCGCCACCAGGCGGACTAGCGGCACAGATACGCAGTATTTT
CATRRTSGTDTQYF
>TRBV12-5|TRBJ1-2|TRBD1|few
TGTGCTAGTGGTTTGGTACCCCCGGGACAGGACTATGGCTACACCTTC
CASGLVPPGQDYGYTF
>TRBV6-6|TRBJ2-6|NA|NA
TGTGCCAGCAGTTACTCGGCCGAAACTGGGGCCAACGTCCTGACTTTC
CASSYSAETGANVLTF
>TRBV9|TRBJ2-3|TRBD1|NA
TGTGCCAGCACGGGACAGTACACAGATACGCAGTATTTT
CASTGQYTDTQYF
>TRBV5-4|TRBJ1-3|NA|NA
TGTGCCAGCAGGGAGGGGACGGCTGGAAACACCATATATTTT
CASREGTAGNTIYF
>TRBV28|TRBJ1-4|TRBD1|NA
TGTGCCAGCAGTTCGGGACAGGGTTATGAAAAACTGTTTTTT
CASSSGQGYEKLFF
>TRBV13|TRBJ1-5|NA|few
TGTGCCAGCAGCTGGGGGGGCAGGGTAAGCAATCAGCCCCAGCATTTT
CASSWGGRVSNQPQHF
>TRBV13|TRBJ2-7|TRBD2|few
TGTGCCAGCAGACCGGGGGGGAGGTCCTACGAGCAGTACTTC
CASRPGGRSYEQYF
>TRBV9|TRBJ2-1|TRBD2|few
TGTGCCAGCAGCGCTGGTACAGCGCGGGGGTCGGGGCAGTTCTTC
CASSAGTARGSGQFF
>TRBV27|TRBJ1-1|NA|NA
TGTGCCAGCAGCGGGGGGCACACTGAAGCTTTCTTT
CASSGGHTEAFF
>TRBV4-1|TRBJ2-3|NA|few
TGCGCCAGCAGCCATCACGGGGCGGGGGCTACATCAGATACGCAGTATTTT
CASSHHGAGATSDTQYF
>TRBV5-1|TRBJ1-4|NA|NA
TGCGCCAGCAGCTTGGTAGGGGTGCAGACTAATGAAAAACTGTTTTTT
CASSLVGVQTNEKLFF
>TRBV6-6|TRBJ1-5|TRBD1|NA
TGTGCCAGCAGCCCCCTACGTCGACAGGGCTATCAGCCCCAGCATTTT
CASSPLRRQGYQPQHF
>TRBV20-1|TRBJ1-2|NA|NA
TGCAGTGCTCTTCACAGATATGGCTACACCTTC
CSALHRYGYTF
>TRBV6-1|TRBJ2-7|TRBD1|few
TGTGCCAGCAGTGGAAGCCCCCCGGGACAGGGGTACGAGCAGTACTTC
CASSGSPPGQGYEQYF
>TRBV7-6|TRBJ2-3|TRBD2|few
TGTGCCAGCAGCTTAGGTGCGGGGGGGCCAGCAGATACGCAGTATTTT
CASSLGAGGPADTQYF
>TRBV5-1|TRBJ1-6|NA|few
TGCGCCAGCAGCGTATCTGTTGATCGGGGGAATTCACCCCTCCACTTT
CASSVSVDRGNSPLHF
>TRBV6-4|TRBJ2-1|TRBD2|NA
TGTGCCAGCAGCGAAAGCGGGGGGGCCCACAATGAGCAGTTCTTC
CASSESGGAHNEQFF
>TRBV25-1|TRBJ2-1|NA|NA
TGTGCCAGCAGTGACCTCCAGGGGCGGAAGGGCCACAATGAGCAGTTCTTC
CASSDLQGRKGHNEQFF
>TRBV29-1|TRBJ2-2|NA|NA
TGCAGCGTTGTATACGTAGCTCCCGGGGAGCTGTTTTTT
CSVVYVAPGELFF
>TRBV6-6|TRBJ1-5|TRBD1|NA
TGTGCCAGCAGCCTCGGACAGGGAGGAGTGCAGCCCCAGCATTTT
CASSLGQGGVQPQHF
>TRBV5-1|TRBJ2-1|NA|NA
TGCGCCAGCAGCCCGCGGGTAGGCTATGAGCAGTTCTTC
CASSPRVGYEQFF
>TRBV19|TRBJ2-3|NA|few
TGTGCCAGTATTGGGCTTAGCACAGATACGCAGTATTTT
CASIGLSTDTQYF
>TRBV19|TRBJ1-1|NA|few
TGTGCCAGTACTTGGGGGCGGCGCACTGAAGCTTTCTTT
CASTWGRRTEAFF
>TRBV5-4|TRBJ1-1|TRBD1|few
TGTGCCAGCAGCTTGGAACAGGGGGCAGGGACTGAAGCTTTCTTT
CASSLEQGAGTEAFF